This T cell receptor (beta chain) appears in the sequencing data of a study of Graves' ophthalmopathy and Graves' hyperthyroidism. Study-level points and caveats: Stable hyperthyroidism and ophthalmopathy were told apart by a 13-signature model, which achieved approximately 87% sensitivity and roughly 80% specificity.

Amplification of the TCR beta CDR3 regions used RNA transcripts (as template). The authors performed first-round RT-PCR with HTBI primers and then a second-round multiplex PCR. TCRdb called the multiplex PCR reads again in MiXCR, with one record for every CDR3 protein. Here the sample spans 500,000 to 700,000 distinct CDR3 sequences, 39% being singletons. CDR1 is SGHAT and CDR2 is FQNNGV in the germline V gene. Trimming took off 6 bases at V and 7 bases at J, with 10 bases between the two ends. The CDR3 is 13 amino acids. In its sample, this clonotype was seen many times. Antigen specificity is unknown. The authors diagnosed from clinical symptoms, serum thyroxine, TRAb, thyroid ultrasound and orbital computed tomography.

The specimen was peripheral blood or thyroid tissue (not recorded which). The TCR was taken from an adult man with Graves' hyperthyroidism. The chain uses TRBV11-2 and TRBJ1-6, with a weak D call TRBD1 (5 bases). Written as DNA, the CDR3 is TGTGCCAGCAGGTCTTGGGGCAATTCACCCCTCCACTTT. Translated, it gives CASRSWGNSPLHF. The complete variable domain, with remaining parts taken from reference TRBV11-2 and TRBJ1-6, reads EAGVAQSPRYKIIEKRQSVAFWCNPISGHATLYWYQQILGQGPKLLIQFQNNGVVDDSQLPKDRFSAERLKGVDSTLKIQPAKLEDSAVYLCASRSWGNSPLHFGNGTRLTVT.